The rows below give T cell receptor beta chains drawn from one sample of a study of blood T cell repertoires in COVID-19. Libraries were prepared by immunoSEQ multiplex PCR; TCRdb keeps only in-frame clonotypes and omits some of them. The sample lists hundreds of thousands of clones, 75% to 85% occurring once. The sample comprised peripheral blood. These receptors were taken from a woman in her seventies with acute or convalescent COVID-19. The CDR3 runs from the conserved cysteine through the conserved F or W.

TRBV7-2	TRBJ1-3	CASSSGQTSGNTIYF
TRBV5-1	TRBJ2-2	CASSSEVGGNTGELFF
TRBV7-2	TRBJ1-2	CASSPGQANYGYTF
TRBV7-6	TRBJ2-2	CASSLGRGRPGELFF
TRBV27	TRBJ1-6	CASSLSRDGSPLHF
TRBV19	TRBJ1-5	CASSSRRNQPQHF
TRBV5-1	TRBJ2-7	CASTFNYGEIYEQYF
TRBV2	TRBJ1-3	CASGAGSGNTIYF
TRBV27	TRBJ2-7	CASSSDRVFEQYF
TRBV6-5	TRBJ1-2	CASTGQGTDYGYTF
TRBV20-1	TRBJ1-1	CSGRTAYEAFF
TRBV5-5	TRBJ2-7	CASSLQSTNFEQYF
TRBV25-1	TRBJ1-2	CASSETGFYGYTF
TRBV7-9	TRBJ1-2	CASSKSGTGGSEGYTF
TRBV18	TRBJ2-3	CASSPPGGRDRGTDTQYF
TRBV7-2	TRBJ2-7	CASSLARDRAYEQYF
TRBV30	TRBJ2-5	CAWTGLQETQYF
TRBV15	TRBJ1-6	CATSRDRTYSNSPLHF
TRBV27	TRBJ1-1	CASSLTGTVGNTEAFF
TRBV5-1	TRBJ1-2	CASSLQPSGGNYGYTF
TRBV20-1	TRBJ2-5	CSARVGQRLYF
TRBV7-2	TRBJ2-7	CASSLGSTGAYYEQYF
TRBV5-4	TRBJ2-1	CASSLFQGSDEQFF
TRBV6-5	TRBJ1-6	CASSLGGTGVSPLHF
TRBV5-1	TRBJ2-1	CASSPGLISYNEQFF
TRBV30	TRBJ1-1	CAWSSRVGGFKTEAFF
TRBV25-1	TRBJ1-6	CASMEGTYNSPLHF
TRBV6-4	TRBJ2-1	CASSDESGQEQFF
TRBV20-1	TRBJ1-2	CSASVQGAHGYTF
TRBV7-9	TRBJ2-5	CASSFVGAGETQYF
TRBV5-1	TRBJ1-1	CASSWGQGARGEAFF
TRBV15	TRBJ1-1	CATSRENPGQGAFTEAFF
TRBV11-2	TRBJ1-5	CASSSQGSNQPQHF
TRBV14	TRBJ1-2	CASSPNKWTKFYGYTF
TRBV7-7	TRBJ2-1	CASSSGDGEQFF
TRBV7-8	TRBJ2-5	CASSPKETQYF
TRBV24-1	TRBJ1-1	CATSDPIGPEAFF
TRBV18	TRBJ1-5	CASSPYNQPQHF
TRBV18	TRBJ2-2	CASSPIQGDTGELFF
TRBV19	TRBJ1-2	CASSIPLPPLGGGYTF
TRBV10-2	TRBJ1-1	CASSDQGGTEAFF
TRBV21-1	TRBJ1-6	CASSKAPPGVASPLHF
TRBV30	TRBJ2-7	CAWSVGGGPEEQYF
TRBV6-2/TRBV6-3	TRBJ2-7	CASSLTGGGYEQYF
TRBV5-1	TRBJ1-6	CASSLWAASYNSPLHF
TRBV15	TRBJ1-1	CATSRDSARVTEAFF
TRBV15	TRBJ2-7	CATSIRTGGSYEQYF
TRBV6-1	TRBJ1-2	CASSDRDRAYGYTF
TRBV7-2	TRBJ2-2	CASSSQTGLLTGELFF
TRBV9	TRBJ1-6	CASSGTGFRNSPLHF
TRBV6-2/TRBV6-3	TRBJ1-2	CASSYGTADYGYTF
TRBV5-5	TRBJ1-4	CASSQTEINEKLFF
TRBV6-5	TRBJ1-5	CASSRFRGAEQPQHF